The rows below give T cell receptor beta chains drawn from one sample of a study of blood T cell repertoires in COVID-19. TCRdb keeps only in-frame clones here, not all; method: immunoSEQ multiplex PCR. The sample has 95,000 to 120,000 clones, around nine tenths seen once. Material: peripheral blood. The receptors derive from a woman in her 70s who had recovered from COVID-19. The CDR3 runs from the conserved cysteine through the conserved F or W. The order of the fields is clone size, D gene, V gene, J gene, CDR3 protein, CDR3 DNA. The D gene is left open where the match is weak. A row's size may be missing; if present it is once, few, many or a size class.

>.|TRBD1|TRBV28|TRBJ1-2
CASSLQGTYGYTF
TGTGCCAGCAGTCTACAGGGGACCTATGGCTACACCTTC
>few|TRBD2|TRBV24-1|TRBJ2-1
CATGGGGLVYNEQFF
TGTGCCACCGGCGGCGGGGGACTAGTTTACAATGAGCAGTTCTTC
>.|.|TRBV24-1|TRBJ2-1
CATSDPFMSSYNEQFF
TGTGCCACCAGTGATCCCTTCATGAGCTCCTACAATGAGCAGTTCTTC
>.|.|TRBV16|TRBJ2-5
CASSPSGVLETQYF
TGTGCCAGCAGCCCTTCGGGAGTATTAGAGACCCAGTACTTC
>.|TRBD2|TRBV28|TRBJ2-7
CASSLGGTSTNFHYEQYF
TGTGCCAGCAGTTTGGGAGGGACGTCGACTAATTTCCACTACGAGCAGTACTTC
>.|.|TRBV18|TRBJ1-5
CASSPLGRNQPQHF
TGTGCCAGCTCACCATTGGGCAGGAATCAGCCCCAGCATTTT
>.|TRBD2|TRBV7-2|TRBJ2-5
CASSPPGLASQTQYF
TGTGCCAGCAGCCCGCCGGGACTAGCGTCACAGACCCAGTACTTC
>.|.|TRBV28|TRBJ2-7
CASSQYYEQYF
TGTGCCAGCAGTCAGTACTACGAGCAGTACTTC
>.|.|TRBV30|TRBJ2-2
CAWSEEVTGELFF
TGTGCCTGGAGTGAAGAGGTCACCGGGGAGCTGTTTTTT
>.|.|TRBV27|TRBJ2-7
CASIGDYEQYF
TGTGCCAGCATCGGGGATTACGAGCAGTACTTC
>.|TRBD1|TRBV5-4|TRBJ1-6
CASSQGQSNSPLHF
TGTGCCAGCAGCCAGGGACAGTCGAATTCACCCCTCCACTTT
>.|.|TRBV18|TRBJ2-3
CASSPLQGKTDTQYF
TGTGCCAGCTCACCACTCCAGGGAAAAACAGATACGCAGTATTTT
>.|TRBD1|TRBV30|TRBJ1-2
CAWIHRGFTNYGYTF
TGTGCCTGGATACACAGGGGTTTTACTAACTATGGCTACACCTTC
>.|TRBD2|TRBV5-4|TRBJ2-7
CASSLSGGLYEQYF
TGTGCCAGCAGCTTGAGCGGGGGGCTCTACGAGCAGTACTTC
>.|.|TRBV6-5|TRBJ2-2
CASRRDSTGELFF
TGTGCCAGCAGGCGGGACAGCACCGGGGAGCTGTTTTTT
>.|.|TRBV20-1|TRBJ2-3
CSANLGDTQYF
TGCAGTGCAAATCTAGGAGATACGCAGTATTTT
>once|.|TRBV15|TRBJ2-5
CATSRDPTRSSQGKYF
TGTGCCACCAGCAGAGACCCCACCCGGTCTTCACAGGGCAAGTACTTC
>.|TRBD2|TRBV6-6|TRBJ2-3
CASSRTSGSTDTQYF
TGTGCCAGCAGCCGGACTAGCGGGAGCACAGATACGCAGTATTTT
>.|TRBD2|TRBV24-1|TRBJ2-7
CATSGAGGTYEQYF
TGTGCCACCAGTGGAGCGGGGGGGACCTACGAGCAGTACTTC
>once|TRBD1|TRBV7-2|TRBJ1-2
CASSQGGAYGYTF
TGTGCCAGCAGCCAGGGGGGTGCCTATGGCTACACCTTC
>once|TRBD1|TRBV27|TRBJ1-1
CASSRPRGQAYEGTEAFF
TGTGCCAGCAGTAGACCCCGAGGACAGGCCTATGAGGGCACTGAAGCTTTCTTT
>.|.|TRBV5-1|TRBJ1-4
CASSLQGGGQEKLFF
TGCGCCAGCAGCTTGCAGGGAGGCGGGCAGGAAAAACTGTTTTTT
>.|.|TRBV6-2/TRBV6-3|TRBJ2-7
CASSLAGLYEQYF
TGTGCCAGCAGTTTGGCGGGGTTATACGAGCAGTACTTC
>.|.|TRBV7-2|TRBJ1-2
CASSSYGGVDGYTF
TGTGCCAGCAGCTCCTACGGCGGGGTTGATGGCTACACCTTC
>once|TRBD2|TRBV25-1|TRBJ2-1
CASSDPGASGYEQFF
TGTGCCAGCAGTGACCCGGGGGCTAGCGGGTACGAGCAGTTCTTC
>.|TRBD2|TRBV20-1|TRBJ2-7
CSASRGLGYEQYF
TGCAGTGCTAGTAGGGGACTAGGGTACGAGCAGTACTTC
>.|.|TRBV30|TRBJ2-3
CAWSRQGLTDTQYF
TGTGCCTGGAGTAGGCAGGGCCTCACAGATACGCAGTATTTT
>.|.|TRBV6-5|TRBJ1-6
CASSPVGGRDSPLHF
TGTGCCAGCAGCCCCGTCGGGGGGAGGGATTCACCCCTCCACTTT
>.|TRBD1|TRBV27|TRBJ2-2
CASRETGTPGELFF
TGTGCCAGCAGAGAGACAGGGACCCCCGGGGAGCTGTTTTTT
>.|.|TRBV2|TRBJ1-2
CASLLGDTYTF
TGTGCCAGCTTGCTTGGGGACACCTACACCTTC
>once|TRBD2|TRBV14|TRBJ2-3
CASSSWTSGGGTDTQYF
TGTGCCAGCAGCTCCTGGACTAGCGGGGGGGGCACAGATACGCAGTATTTT
>once|.|TRBV5-1|TRBJ2-7
CASSLVASPAYEQYF
TGCGCCAGCAGCTTGGTGGCTAGCCCTGCCTACGAGCAGTACTTC
>once|TRBD1|TRBV7-7|TRBJ2-2
CASSPGTGSIGELFF
TGTGCCAGCAGCCCCGGGACAGGGTCGATCGGGGAGCTGTTTTTT
>.|TRBD1|TRBV28|TRBJ1-2
CASSRGQGDYGYTF
TGTGCCAGCAGTCGAGGACAGGGCGACTATGGCTACACCTTC
>.|TRBD1|TRBV7-2|TRBJ1-2
CASSLQQGAVGYTF
TGTGCCAGCAGCTTGCAACAGGGGGCGGTTGGCTACACCTTC
>once|TRBD2|TRBV4-2|TRBJ2-2
CASSQLYAASGSDTGELFF
TGTGCCAGCAGCCAACTGTATGCGGCTAGCGGGAGCGACACCGGGGAGCTGTTTTTT